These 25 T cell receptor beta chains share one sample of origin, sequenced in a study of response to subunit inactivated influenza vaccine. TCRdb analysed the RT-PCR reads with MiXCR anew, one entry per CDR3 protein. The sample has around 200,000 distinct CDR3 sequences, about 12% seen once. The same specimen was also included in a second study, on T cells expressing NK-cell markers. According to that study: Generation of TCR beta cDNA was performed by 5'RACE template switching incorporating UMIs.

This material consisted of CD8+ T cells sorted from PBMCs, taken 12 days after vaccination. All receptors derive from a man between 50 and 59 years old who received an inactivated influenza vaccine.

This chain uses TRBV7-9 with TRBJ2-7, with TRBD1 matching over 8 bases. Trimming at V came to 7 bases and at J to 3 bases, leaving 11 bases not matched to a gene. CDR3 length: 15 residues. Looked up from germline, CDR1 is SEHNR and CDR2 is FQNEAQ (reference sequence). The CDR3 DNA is TGTGCCAGCACCCGGACAGGGATCCACAACTACGAGCAGTACTTC. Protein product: CASTRTGIHNYEQYF.

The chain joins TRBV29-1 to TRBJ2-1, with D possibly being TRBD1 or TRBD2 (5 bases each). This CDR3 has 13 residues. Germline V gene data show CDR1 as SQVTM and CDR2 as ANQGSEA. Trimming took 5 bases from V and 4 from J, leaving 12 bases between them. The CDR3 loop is CSVLPGRYNEQFF. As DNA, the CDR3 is TGCAGCGTTTTACCGGGACGGTACAATGAGCAGTTCTTC.

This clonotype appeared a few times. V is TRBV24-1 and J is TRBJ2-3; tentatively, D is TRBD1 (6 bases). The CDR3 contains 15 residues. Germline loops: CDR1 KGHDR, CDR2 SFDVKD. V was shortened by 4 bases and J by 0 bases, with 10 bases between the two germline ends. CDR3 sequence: CATSDPQGSTDTQYF. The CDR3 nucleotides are TGTGCCACCAGTGACCCACAGGGTAGCACAGATACGCAGTATTTT.

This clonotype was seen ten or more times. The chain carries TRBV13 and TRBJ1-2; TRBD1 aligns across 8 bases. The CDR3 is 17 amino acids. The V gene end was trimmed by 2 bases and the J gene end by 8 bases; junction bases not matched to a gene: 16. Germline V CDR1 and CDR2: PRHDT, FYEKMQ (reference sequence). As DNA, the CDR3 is TGTGCCAGCAGCTTACAGGGGGCCTACGGGACATCGGGCGGCTACACCTTC. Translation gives CASSLQGAYGTSGGYTF. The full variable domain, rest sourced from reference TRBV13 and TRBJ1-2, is AAGVIQSPRHLIKEKRETATLKCYPIPRHDTVYWYQQGPGQDPQFLISFYEKMQSDKGSIPDRFSAQQFSDYHSELNMSSLELGDSALYFCASSLQGAYGTSGGYTFGSGTRLTVV.

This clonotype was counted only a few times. CDR3 loop: CSARVPDLGNTIYF. The CDR3 nucleotides read TGCAGTGCTAGAGTTCCGGACTTGGGAAACACCATATATTTT. This chain connects TRBV20-1 to TRBJ1-3; D unresolved. The CDR3 spans 14 residues. With 1 base removed from V and 4 bases from J, the gap between germline ends came to 11 bases. The germline V gene has CDR1 DFQATT and CDR2 SNEGSKA (reference sequence).

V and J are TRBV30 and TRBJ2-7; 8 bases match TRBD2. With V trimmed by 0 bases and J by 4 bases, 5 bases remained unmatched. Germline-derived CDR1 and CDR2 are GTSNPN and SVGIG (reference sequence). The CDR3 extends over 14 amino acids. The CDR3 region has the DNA TGTGCCTGGAGTGTACGTAGCGGGGTTTACGAGCAGTACTTC. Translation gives CAWSVRSGVYEQYF.

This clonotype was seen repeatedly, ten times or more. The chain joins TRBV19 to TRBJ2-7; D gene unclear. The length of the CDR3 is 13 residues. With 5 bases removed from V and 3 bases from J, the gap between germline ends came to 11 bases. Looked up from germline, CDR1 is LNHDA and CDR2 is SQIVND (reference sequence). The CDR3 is CASSLRVFYEQYF. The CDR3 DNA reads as TGTGCCAGTAGTCTCCGGGTTTTCTACGAGCAGTACTTC.

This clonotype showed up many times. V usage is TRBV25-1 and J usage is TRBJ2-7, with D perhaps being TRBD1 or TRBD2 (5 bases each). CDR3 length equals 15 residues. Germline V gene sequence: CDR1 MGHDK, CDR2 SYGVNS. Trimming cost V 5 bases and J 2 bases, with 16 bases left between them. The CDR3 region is CASSPSGQVTYEQYF. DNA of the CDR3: TGTGCCAGCAGTCCCTCGGGGCAGGTCACCTACGAGCAGTACTTC.

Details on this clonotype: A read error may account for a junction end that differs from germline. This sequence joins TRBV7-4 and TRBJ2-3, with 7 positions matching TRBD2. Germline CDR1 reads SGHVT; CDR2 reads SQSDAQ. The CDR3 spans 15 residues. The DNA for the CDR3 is TGTGCCTGCAGCTCCGGACTAGGGGTCACAGATACGCAGTATTTT. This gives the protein CACSSGLGVTDTQYF.

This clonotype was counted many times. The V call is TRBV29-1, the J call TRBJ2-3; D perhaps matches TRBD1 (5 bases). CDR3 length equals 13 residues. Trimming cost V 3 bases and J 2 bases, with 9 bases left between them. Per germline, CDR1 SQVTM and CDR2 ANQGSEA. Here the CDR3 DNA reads TGCAGCGTTGAGCAGACAGTCACAGATACGCAGTATTTT. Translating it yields CSVEQTVTDTQYF.

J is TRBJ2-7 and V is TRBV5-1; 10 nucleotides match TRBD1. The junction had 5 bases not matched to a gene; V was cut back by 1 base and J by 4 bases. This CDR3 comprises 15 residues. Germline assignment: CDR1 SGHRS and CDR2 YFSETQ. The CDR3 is CASSLRQGASYEQYF. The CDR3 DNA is TGCGCCAGCAGCTTGAGACAGGGGGCGTCGTACGAGCAGTACTTC.

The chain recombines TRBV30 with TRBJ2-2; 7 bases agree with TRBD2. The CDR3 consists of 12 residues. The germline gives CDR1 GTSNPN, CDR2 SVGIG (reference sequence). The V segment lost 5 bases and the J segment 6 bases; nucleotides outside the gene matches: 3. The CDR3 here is CAWGLESGELFF. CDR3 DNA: TGTGCCTGGGGACTAGAATCCGGGGAGCTGTTTTTT.

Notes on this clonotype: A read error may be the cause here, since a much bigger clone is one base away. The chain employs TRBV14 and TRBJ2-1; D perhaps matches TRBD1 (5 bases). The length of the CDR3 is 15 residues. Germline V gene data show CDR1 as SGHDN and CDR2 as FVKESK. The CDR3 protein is CASSQSSREGNVQFF. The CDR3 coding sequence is TGTGCCAGCAGCCAAAGCTCCAGGGAAGGCAATGTGCAGTTCTTC.

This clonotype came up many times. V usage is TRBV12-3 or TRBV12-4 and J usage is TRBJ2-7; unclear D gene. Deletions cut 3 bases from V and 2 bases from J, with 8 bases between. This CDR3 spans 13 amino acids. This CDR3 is CASSLRPPYEQYF. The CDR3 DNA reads TGTGCCAGCAGTTTGAGGCCCCCCTACGAGCAGTACTTC.

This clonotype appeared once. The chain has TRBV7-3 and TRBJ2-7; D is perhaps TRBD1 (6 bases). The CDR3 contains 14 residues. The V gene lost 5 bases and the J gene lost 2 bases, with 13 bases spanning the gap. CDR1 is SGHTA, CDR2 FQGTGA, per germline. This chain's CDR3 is CASSLNGGPYEQYF. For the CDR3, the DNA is TGTGCCAGCAGCCTCAATGGGGGCCCCTACGAGCAGTACTTC.

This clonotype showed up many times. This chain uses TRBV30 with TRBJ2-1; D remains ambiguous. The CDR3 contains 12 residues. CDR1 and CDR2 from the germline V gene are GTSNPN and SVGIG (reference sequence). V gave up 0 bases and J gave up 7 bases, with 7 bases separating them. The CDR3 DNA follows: TGTGCCTGGAGTGTATATGGGAATGAGCAGTTCTTC. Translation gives CAWSVYGNEQFF. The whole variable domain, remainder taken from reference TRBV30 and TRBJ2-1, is SQTIHQWPATLVQPVGSPLSLECTVEGTSNPNLYWYRQAAGRGLQLLFYSVGIGQISSEVPQNLSASRPQDRQFILSSKKLLLSDSGFYLCAWSVYGNEQFFGPGTRLTVL.

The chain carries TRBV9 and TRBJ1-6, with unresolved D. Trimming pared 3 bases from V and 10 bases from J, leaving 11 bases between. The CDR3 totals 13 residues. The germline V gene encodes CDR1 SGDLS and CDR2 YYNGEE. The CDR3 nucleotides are TGTGCCAGCAGCGGAACGACCGACTCACCCCTCCACTTT. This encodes CASSGTTDSPLHF.

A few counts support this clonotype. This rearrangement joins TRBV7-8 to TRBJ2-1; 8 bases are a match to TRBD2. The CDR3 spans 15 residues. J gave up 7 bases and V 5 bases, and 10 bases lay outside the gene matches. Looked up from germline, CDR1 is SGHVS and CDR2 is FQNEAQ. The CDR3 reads CASSPGLAEWNEQFF. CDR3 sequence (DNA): TGTGCCAGCAGCCCTGGACTAGCCGAATGGAATGAGCAGTTCTTC. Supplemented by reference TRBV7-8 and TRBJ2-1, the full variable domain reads GAGVSQSPRYKVAKRGQDVALRCDPISGHVSLFWYQQALGQGPEFLTYFQNEAQLDKSGLPSDRFFAERPEGSVSTLKIQRTQQEDSAVYLCASSPGLAEWNEQFFGPGTRLTVL.

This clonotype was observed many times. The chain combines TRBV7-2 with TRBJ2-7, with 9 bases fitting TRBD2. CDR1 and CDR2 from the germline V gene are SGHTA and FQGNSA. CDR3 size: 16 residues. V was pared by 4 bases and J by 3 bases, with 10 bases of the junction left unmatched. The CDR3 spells CASSSLPGLAIYEQYF. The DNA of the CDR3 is TGTGCCAGCAGCTCGTTACCGGGACTAGCTATCTACGAGCAGTACTTC.

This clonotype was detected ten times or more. CDR3 sequence (DNA): TGTGCCAGCAGCCAAGAAGACGGCGGGGAAAGGGTAGATACGCAGTATTTT. It specifies CASSQEDGGERVDTQYF. This chain connects TRBV4-2 to TRBJ2-3, with TRBD2 as a possible D gene (6 bases). There are 17 residues in the CDR3. Trimming left V 0 bases short and J 5 bases short, with 18 bases between. Looked up from germline, CDR1 is LGHNA and CDR2 is YNFKEQ.

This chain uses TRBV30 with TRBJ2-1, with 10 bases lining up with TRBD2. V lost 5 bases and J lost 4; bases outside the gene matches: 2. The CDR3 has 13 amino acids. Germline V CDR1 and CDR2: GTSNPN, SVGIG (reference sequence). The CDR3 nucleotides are TGTGCCTGGGAGGGACTAGCGTACAATGAGCAGTTCTTC. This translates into CAWEGLAYNEQFF.

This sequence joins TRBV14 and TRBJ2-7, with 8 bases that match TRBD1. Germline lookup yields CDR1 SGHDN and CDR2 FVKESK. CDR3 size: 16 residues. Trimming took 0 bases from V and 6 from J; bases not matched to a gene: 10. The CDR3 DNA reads TGTGCCAGCAGCCAAGATTTTCCCAGGGGGCTTATCGAGCAGTACTTC. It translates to CASSQDFPRGLIEQYF.

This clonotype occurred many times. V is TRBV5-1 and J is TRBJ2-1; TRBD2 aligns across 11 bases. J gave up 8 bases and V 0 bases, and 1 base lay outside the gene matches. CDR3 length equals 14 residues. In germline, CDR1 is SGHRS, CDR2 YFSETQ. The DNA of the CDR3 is TGCGCCAGCAGCTTGGCACTAGCGGGGGATGAGCAGTTCTTC. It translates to CASSLALAGDEQFF.

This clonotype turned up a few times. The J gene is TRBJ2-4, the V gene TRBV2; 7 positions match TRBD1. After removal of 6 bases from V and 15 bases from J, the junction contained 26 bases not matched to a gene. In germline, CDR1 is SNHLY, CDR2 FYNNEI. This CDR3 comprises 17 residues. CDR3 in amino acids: CASSAPGTEVSEGQGYF. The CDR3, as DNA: TGTGCCAGCAGCGCCCCAGGGACAGAAGTCTCCGAGGGGCAGGGGTACTTC.

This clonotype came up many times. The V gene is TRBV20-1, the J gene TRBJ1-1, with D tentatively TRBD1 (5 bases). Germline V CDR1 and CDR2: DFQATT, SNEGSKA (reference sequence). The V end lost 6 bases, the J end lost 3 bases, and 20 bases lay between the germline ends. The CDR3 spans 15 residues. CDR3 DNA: TGCAGTGCACTGGCCCTCGGGGGGTCGGACACTGAAGCTTTCTTT. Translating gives CSALALGGSDTEAFF.